A single sample gave rise to the 10 T cell receptor beta chains below, sequenced in a study of cytomegalovirus exposure and HLA in healthy donors. Use of 60 Vbeta and 13 Jbeta primers characterized the PCR. Sequenced by immunoSEQ multiplex PCR; TCRdb stores in-frame clones only, minus some. The sample holds about 210,000 clones, approximately 79% seen once. The specimen was PBMCs. These receptors originate from a male donor in good health and CMV-seronegative.

This chain uses TRBV5-6 with TRBJ1-5; D possibly corresponds to TRBD1 (6 bases). There are 16 residues in the CDR3. The germline V gene has CDR1 SGHDT and CDR2 YYEEEE. Trimming removed 0 bases from V and 4 bases from J, with 14 bases in between. Written as DNA, the CDR3 is TGTGCCAGCAGCTTGGCCGCAGGGGCCCAGAATCAGCCCCAGCATTTT. It codes for CASSLAAGAQNQPQHF.

CDR3 sequence: CASSDRGRSYEQYF. CDR3 nucleotide sequence: TGTGCCAGCAGCGACAGGGGTAGATCCTACGAGCAGTACTTC. This chain connects TRBV5-4 to TRBJ2-7; 8 nucleotides line up with TRBD1. V trimming: 4 bases; J trimming: 1 base; junction bases outside the gene matches: 4. The germline gives CDR1 SGHNT, CDR2 YYREEE (reference sequence). This CDR3 has 14 residues.

The J gene is TRBJ2-5, the V gene TRBV27; 9 bases are shared with TRBD1. Germline trimming cut 4 bases from V and 0 bases from J; bases unmatched to any gene: 0. Germline CDR1 reads MNHEY; CDR2 reads SMNVEV (reference sequence). The CDR3 extends over 14 amino acids. The CDR3: CASSWTGDQETQYF. For the CDR3, the DNA is TGTGCCAGCAGTTGGACAGGGGACCAAGAGACCCAGTACTTC.

J is TRBJ2-1 and V is TRBV2, with 9 nucleotides matching TRBD2. Losses at the gene ends were 4 bases for V and 2 bases for J; bases not matched to a gene: 12. The CDR3 is 18 amino acids. Germline V gene sequence: CDR1 SNHLY, CDR2 FYNNEI. The CDR3 region is CASSGSSGAREAYNEQFF. CDR3 nucleotides: TGTGCCAGCAGTGGATCTAGCGGGGCCAGGGAGGCCTACAATGAGCAGTTCTTC.

The V call is TRBV6-4, the J call TRBJ1-5, with TRBD1 as a possible D gene (5 bases). The CDR3 length is 15 residues. Germline V lookup: CDR1 MRHNA, CDR2 SNTAGT. Trimming left V 5 bases short and J 0 bases short, with 11 bases between. CDR3 bases: TGTGCCAGCAGTCCCCAGGGAAATAGCAATCAGCCCCAGCATTTT. Translating gives CASSPQGNSNQPQHF.

The V gene is TRBV7-9, the J gene TRBJ2-1; 9 bases match TRBD1. Trimming took 5 bases from V and 8 from J; bases not matched to a gene: 7. This CDR3 is built from 14 residues. Germline loops: CDR1 SEHNR, CDR2 FQNEAQ (reference sequence). The CDR3, as DNA: TGTGCCAGCAGCCCCGGACAGGGGAATGATGAGCAGTTCTTC. Translation gives CASSPGQGNDEQFF.

The chain recombines TRBV10-2 with TRBJ1-4; 7 nucleotides agree with TRBD1. The V and J ends lost 7 bases and 7 bases, in that order; junction bases with no gene match: 9. The CDR3 contains 14 residues. The V gene's germline CDR1 is WSHSY and CDR2 SAAADI. The DNA for the CDR3 is TGCGCCAGCAAACAGGGGCTCGGTGGTGAAAAACTGTTTTTT. It is translated as CASKQGLGGEKLFF.

In this sample, this clone turned up a few times. The J gene is TRBJ1-2, the V gene TRBV6-5; D ambiguous. The germline V and J ends were trimmed by 2 bases and 3 bases, with 13 bases remaining between them. Germline assignment: CDR1 MNHEY and CDR2 SVGAGI. The CDR3 length is 15 residues. The CDR3 here is CASSYSPSGDYGYTF. As DNA, the CDR3 is TGTGCCAGCAGTTACAGTCCATCGGGTGACTATGGCTACACCTTC.

V and J are TRBV2 and TRBJ2-5; 10 bases are shared with TRBD1. The CDR3 covers 14 residues. After removal of 5 bases from V and 3 bases from J, the junction contained 3 bases not matched to a gene. Germline CDR1 SNHLY, CDR2 FYNNEI. In nucleotides, the CDR3 is TGTGCCAGCAGTAGACAGGGGGCGGAAGAGACCCAGTACTTC. This codes for CASSRQGAEETQYF.

The J gene is TRBJ2-2, the V gene TRBV7-3; no reliable D call. The V gene's germline CDR1 is SGHTA and CDR2 FQGTGA. V was pared by 1 base and J by 0 bases, with 9 bases between. The CDR3 has 16 amino acids. The CDR3 loop is CASSLNVLTNTGELFF. The CDR3 DNA reads as TGTGCCAGCAGCTTAAATGTACTTACGAACACCGGGGAGCTGTTTTTT.